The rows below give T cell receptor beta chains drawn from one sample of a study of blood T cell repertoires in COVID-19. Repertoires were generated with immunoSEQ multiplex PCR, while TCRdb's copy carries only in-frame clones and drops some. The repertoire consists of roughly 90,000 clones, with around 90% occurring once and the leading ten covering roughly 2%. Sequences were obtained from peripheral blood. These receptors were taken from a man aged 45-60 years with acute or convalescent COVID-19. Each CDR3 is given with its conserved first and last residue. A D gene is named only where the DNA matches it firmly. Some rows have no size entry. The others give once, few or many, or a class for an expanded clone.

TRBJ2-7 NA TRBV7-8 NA CASSPWLEKTYEQYF TGTGCCAGCAGCCCGTGGTTGGAGAAGACCTACGAGCAGTACTTC
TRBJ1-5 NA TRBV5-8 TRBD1 CASSLDRATIQPQHF TGTGCCAGCAGCCTGGACAGGGCTACGATTCAGCCCCAGCATTTT
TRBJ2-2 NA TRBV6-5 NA CASSRDVNTGELFF TGTGCCAGCAGTCGAGATGTGAACACCGGGGAGCTGTTTTTT
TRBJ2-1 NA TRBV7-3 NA CASSLNVNNGQFF TGTGCCAGCAGCTTAAACGTAAACAATGGGCAGTTCTTC
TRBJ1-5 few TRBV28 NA CASSTRPAADNQPQHF TGTGCCAGCAGTACCCGGCCCGCGGCTGACAATCAGCCCCAGCATTTT
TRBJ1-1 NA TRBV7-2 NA CASSFHPGPGTEAFF TGTGCCAGCAGCTTTCATCCGGGTCCTGGGACTGAAGCTTTCTTT
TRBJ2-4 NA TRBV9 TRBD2 CASSVEGGGAGNIQYF TGTGCCAGCAGCGTAGAAGGCGGGGGGGCCGGGAACATTCAGTACTTC
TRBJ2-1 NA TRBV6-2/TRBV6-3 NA CASSYTLNNEQFF TGTGCCAGCAGTTACACCCTAAACAATGAGCAGTTCTTC
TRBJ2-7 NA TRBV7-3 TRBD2 CASSAGLAGVNEQYF TGTGCCAGCAGCGCGGGACTAGCGGGAGTAAACGAGCAGTACTTC
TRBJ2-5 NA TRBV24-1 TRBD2 CAPPSGGGLETQYF TGTGCCCCGCCTAGCGGGGGGGGGTTGGAGACCCAGTACTTC
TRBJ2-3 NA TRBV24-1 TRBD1 CATRGTATDTQYF TGTGCCACCAGAGGGACAGCCACAGATACGCAGTATTTT
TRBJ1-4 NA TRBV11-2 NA CASSLDAYPEKLFF TGTGCCAGCAGCTTAGACGCCTACCCTGAAAAACTGTTTTTT
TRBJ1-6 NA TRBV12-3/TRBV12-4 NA CARNYREDSPLHF TGTGCCAGGAACTACAGGGAAGATTCACCCCTCCACTTT
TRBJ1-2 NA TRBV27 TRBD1 CASSLSGTGGYGYTF TGTGCCAGCAGTTTATCCGGGACAGGGGGATATGGCTACACCTTC
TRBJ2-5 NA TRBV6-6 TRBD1 CASSYQQGVGETQYF TGTGCCAGCAGTTACCAACAGGGGGTGGGGGAGACCCAGTACTTC
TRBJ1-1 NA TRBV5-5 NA CASSLKPPGPMNTEAFF TGTGCCAGCAGCTTGAAACCCCCGGGTCCCATGAACACTGAAGCTTTCTTT
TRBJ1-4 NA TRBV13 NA CASSPPGTNEKLFF TGTGCCAGCAGCCCGCCGGGGACAAATGAAAAACTGTTTTTT
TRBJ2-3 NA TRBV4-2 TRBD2 CASSHGTSGVEATDTQYF TGTGCCAGCAGCCACGGGACTAGCGGGGTTGAGGCCACAGATACGCAGTATTTT
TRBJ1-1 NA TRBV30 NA CAWSLLMNTEAFF TGTGCCTGGAGTCTTCTTATGAACACTGAAGCTTTCTTT
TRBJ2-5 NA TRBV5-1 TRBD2 CASSLARTRPVETQYF TGCGCCAGCAGCTTGGCGCGGACTAGGCCGGTAGAGACCCAGTACTTC
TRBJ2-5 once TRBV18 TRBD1 CASSGQGEETQYF TGTGCCAGCTCAGGACAGGGTGAAGAGACCCAGTACTTC
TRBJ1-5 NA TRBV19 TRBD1 CASSIAEGGPGSNQPQHF TGTGCCAGTAGTATAGCGGAAGGGGGCCCAGGTAGCAATCAGCCCCAGCATTTT
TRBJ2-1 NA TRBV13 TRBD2 CASSLGLAGDYNEQFF TGTGCCAGCAGCTTAGGACTAGCGGGTGACTACAATGAGCAGTTCTTC
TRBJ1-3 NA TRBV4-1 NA CASSQANSGNTIYF TGCGCCAGCAGCCAAGCCAACTCTGGAAACACCATATATTTT
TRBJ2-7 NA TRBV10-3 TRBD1 CAISDTGANHEQYF TGTGCCATCAGTGATACAGGGGCAAATCACGAGCAGTACTTC
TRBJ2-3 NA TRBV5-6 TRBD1 CASSRGQTGDLDTQYF TGTGCCAGCAGCAGAGGGCAGACAGGGGACCTAGATACGCAGTATTTT
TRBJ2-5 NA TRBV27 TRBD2 CASSLSGGRATETQYF TGTGCCAGCAGTTTATCGGGGGGGAGGGCCACAGAGACCCAGTACTTC
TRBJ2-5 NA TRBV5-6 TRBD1 CASSLKGQGAQETQYF TGTGCCAGCAGCTTGAAAGGACAGGGGGCTCAGGAGACCCAGTACTTC
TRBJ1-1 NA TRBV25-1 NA CASSERGGRRRAFF TGTGCCAGCAGTGAACGGGGGGGCCGTAGGAGAGCTTTCTTT